One and the same sample provided the 8 T cell receptor beta chains below, sequenced in a study of CD8 T cells in ankylosing spondylitis (TCRdb year 2017). Libraries came from 5' RACE. The sample was run on an Illumina HiSeq 2500. Clones were called with MiXCR by TCRdb after fastp trimmed the public reads at Q25, and only in-frame beta chains were retained. Rows are combined by CDR3 protein, so each entry shows the most common genes and DNA. This sample lists about 250,000 distinct CDR3 sequences; under 35% were detected once. Roughly 4.2% of the sample rests with the top ten. Material for sequencing was blood, either unsorted or a sorted T cell fraction (not recorded which). The receptors stem from a male donor with ankylosing spondylitis or in good health (not recorded which).

The chain is built from TRBV12-3 or TRBV12-4 and TRBJ2-1, with D tentatively TRBD1 or TRBD2 (5 bases each). The CDR3 loop spans 16 amino acids. V dropped 3 bases and J dropped 0 bases, with 12 bases sitting between them. This chain's CDR3 is CASSFGAESSYNEQFF. The DNA for the CDR3 is TGTGCCAGCAGTTTCGGGGCGGAAAGCTCCTACAATGAGCAGTTCTTC.

This rearrangement joins TRBV20-1 to TRBJ2-3; 7 bases are shared with TRBD1. Germline loops: CDR1 DFQATT, CDR2 SNEGSKA (reference sequence). There are 16 residues in the CDR3. With 6 bases clipped from V and 2 bases from J, the junction kept 14 bases outside the gene matches. DNA for the CDR3: TGCAGTGCGCGGATTACAGGGGTCAGAATCACAGATACGCAGTATTTT. Its protein is CSARITGVRITDTQYF.

This clonotype has more than one count but fewer than ten. The chain has TRBV3-1 and TRBJ1-1; unclear D gene. The CDR3 extends over 14 amino acids. V was clipped by 4 bases and J by 4 bases, with 13 bases between them. The germline gives CDR1 LGHDT, CDR2 YNNKEL (reference sequence). CDR3 sequence reads: CASSPVALGTEAFF. DNA for the CDR3: TGTGCCAGCAGCCCCGTGGCATTGGGCACTGAAGCTTTCTTT.

The chain is built from TRBV3-1 and TRBJ2-7; D unresolved. Germline lookup yields CDR1 LGHDT and CDR2 YNNKEL (reference sequence). The CDR3 extends over 13 amino acids. Trimming took 6 bases from V and 7 from J, leaving 16 bases between them. This CDR3 reads CASRLSWLPEQYF. In DNA form, the CDR3 reads TGTGCCAGCAGACTATCTTGGCTACCTGAGCAGTACTTC.

This clonotype was counted between two and nine times. The J gene is TRBJ2-6, the V gene TRBV6-1, with a possible D match to TRBD1 (5 bases). The ends were cut back, 6 bases at V and 3 bases at J, with 9 bases in the middle. Germline loops: CDR1 MNHNS, CDR2 SASEGT. CDR3 length: 14 residues. CDR3 in DNA: TGTGCCAGCAGAGGGGTAGGTGGGGCCAACGTCCTGACTTTC. Its protein is CASRGVGGANVLTF.

J is TRBJ1-2 and V is TRBV5-1, with D unclear. The ends were cut back, 2 bases at V and 1 base at J, with 9 bases in the middle. Germline loops: CDR1 SGHRS, CDR2 YFSETQ. The CDR3 is 14 amino acids. CDR3 residues: CASSFTGSNYGYTF. The CDR3 DNA sequence: TGCGCCAGCAGCTTCACCGGGAGTAACTATGGCTACACCTTC.

This clonotype was counted only a few times. The chain couples TRBV7-6 to TRBJ2-5; no clear D. Germline CDR1 is SGHVS and CDR2 is FNYEAQ. V lost 0 bases and J 2 bases, leaving 10 bases between the germline ends. The CDR3 runs to 15 residues. In nucleotides, the CDR3 is TGTGCCAGCAGCTTAGCGATGGGCGGACAAGAGACCCAGTACTTC. This sequence encodes CASSLAMGGQETQYF.

V gene TRBV6-5 combines with J gene TRBJ1-5; D might be TRBD1 (5 bases). Trimming shortened V by 0 bases and J by 1 base, and 13 bases separated the two germline ends. CDR3 length: 17 amino acids. CDR1 and CDR2 (germline): MNHEY, SVGAGI. Here the CDR3 DNA reads TGTGCCAGCAGTTACTCCAGGACATCTAGGAGCAATCAGCCCCAGCATTTT. Amino acids: CASSYSRTSRSNQPQHF.